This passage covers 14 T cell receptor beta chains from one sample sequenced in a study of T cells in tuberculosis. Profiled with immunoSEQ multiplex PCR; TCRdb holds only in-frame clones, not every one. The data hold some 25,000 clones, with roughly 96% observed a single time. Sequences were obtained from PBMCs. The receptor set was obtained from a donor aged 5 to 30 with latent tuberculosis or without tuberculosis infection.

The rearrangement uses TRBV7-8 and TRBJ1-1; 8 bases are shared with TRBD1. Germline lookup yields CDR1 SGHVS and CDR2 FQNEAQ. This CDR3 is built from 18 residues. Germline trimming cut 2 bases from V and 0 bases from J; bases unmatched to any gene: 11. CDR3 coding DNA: TGTGCCAGCAGCTTAAATTGGATGGGGACAGGTATGAACACTGAAGCTTTCTTT. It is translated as CASSLNWMGTGMNTEAFF.

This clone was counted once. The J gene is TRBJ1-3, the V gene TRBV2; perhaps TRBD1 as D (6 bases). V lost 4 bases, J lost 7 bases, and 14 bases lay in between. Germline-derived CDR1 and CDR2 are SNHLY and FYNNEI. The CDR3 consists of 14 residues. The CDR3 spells CASSGTVLGNTIYF. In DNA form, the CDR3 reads TGTGCCAGCAGTGGGACAGTACTTGGGAACACCATATATTTT.

The CDR3 DNA is TGTGCCAGCAGTCTTATTAGGGGGACTAGCGGCACAGATACGCAGTATTTT. Residues: CASSLIRGTSGTDTQYF. The gene calls are TRBV2 and TRBJ2-3; 10 bases map to TRBD2. With 5 bases clipped from V and 1 base from J, the junction kept 9 bases outside the gene matches. Germline lookup yields CDR1 SNHLY and CDR2 FYNNEI. The CDR3 loop spans 17 amino acids.

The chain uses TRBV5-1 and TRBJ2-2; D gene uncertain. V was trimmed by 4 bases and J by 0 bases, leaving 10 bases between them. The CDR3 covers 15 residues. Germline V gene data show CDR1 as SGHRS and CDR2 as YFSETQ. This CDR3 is CASSPSLANTGELFF. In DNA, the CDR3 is TGCGCCAGCAGCCCGAGTCTCGCGAACACCGGGGAGCTGTTTTTT. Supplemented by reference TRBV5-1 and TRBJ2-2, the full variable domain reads KAGVTQTPRYLIKTRGQQVTLSCSPISGHRSVSWYQQTPGQGLQFLFEYFSETQRNKGNFPGRFSGRQFSNSRSEMNVSTLELGDSALYLCASSPSLANTGELFFGEGSRLTVL.

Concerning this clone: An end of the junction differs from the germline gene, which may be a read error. The DNA for the CDR3 is TGTGCCAGCACCTTGCCCACCCGGTCCGCTAAGCATCCCCAGCATTTT. Translated, it gives CASTLPTRSAKHPQHF. The chain recombines TRBV5-8 with TRBJ1-5; D remains ambiguous. This CDR3 spans 16 amino acids. CDR1 SGHTS and CDR2 YDEGEE come from the germline V gene.

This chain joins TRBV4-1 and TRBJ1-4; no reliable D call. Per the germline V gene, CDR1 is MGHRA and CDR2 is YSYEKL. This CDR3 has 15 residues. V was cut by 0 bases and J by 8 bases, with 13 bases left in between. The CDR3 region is CASSQEGGRLEKLFF. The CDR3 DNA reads TGCGCCAGCAGCCAAGAAGGAGGGCGTTTGGAAAAACTGTTTTTT.

The DNA of the CDR3 is TGTGCCAGCAGCCCCCCCGCCGGCACGGGGTACAATGAGCAGTTCTTC. It is translated as CASSPPAGTGYNEQFF. This chain links TRBV7-9 with TRBJ2-1; D perhaps matches TRBD2 (5 bases). Germline values: CDR1 SEHNR, CDR2 FQNEAQ (reference sequence). The CDR3 contains 16 residues. Trimming cost V 5 bases and J 4 bases, with 18 bases left between them.

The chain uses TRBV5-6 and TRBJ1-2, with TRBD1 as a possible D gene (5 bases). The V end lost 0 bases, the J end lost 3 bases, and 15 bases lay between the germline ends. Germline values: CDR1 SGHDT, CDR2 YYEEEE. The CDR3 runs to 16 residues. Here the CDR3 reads CASSLAPGGVYYGYTF. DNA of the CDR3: TGTGCCAGCAGCTTGGCCCCGGGAGGGGTGTACTATGGCTACACCTTC.

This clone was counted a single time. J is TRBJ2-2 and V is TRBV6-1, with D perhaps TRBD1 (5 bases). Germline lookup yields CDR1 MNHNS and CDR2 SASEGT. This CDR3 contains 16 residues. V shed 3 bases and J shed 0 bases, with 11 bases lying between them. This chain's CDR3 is CASSDRRATNTGELFF. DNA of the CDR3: TGTGCCAGCAGTGACCGCAGGGCGACGAACACCGGGGAGCTGTTTTTT.

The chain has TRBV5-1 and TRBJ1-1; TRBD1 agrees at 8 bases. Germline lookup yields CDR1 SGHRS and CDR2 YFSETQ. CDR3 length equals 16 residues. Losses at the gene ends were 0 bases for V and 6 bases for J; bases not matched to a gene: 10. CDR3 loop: CASSLVGWTGYAEAFF. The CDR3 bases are TGCGCCAGCAGCTTGGTTGGGTGGACAGGGTACGCTGAAGCTTTCTTT.

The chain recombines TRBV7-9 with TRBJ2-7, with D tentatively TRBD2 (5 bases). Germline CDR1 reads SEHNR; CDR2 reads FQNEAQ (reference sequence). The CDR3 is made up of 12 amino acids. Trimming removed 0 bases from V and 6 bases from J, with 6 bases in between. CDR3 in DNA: TGTGCCAGCAGCTTAGCGGGGAGCGAGCAGTACGTC. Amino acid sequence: CASSLAGSEQYV.

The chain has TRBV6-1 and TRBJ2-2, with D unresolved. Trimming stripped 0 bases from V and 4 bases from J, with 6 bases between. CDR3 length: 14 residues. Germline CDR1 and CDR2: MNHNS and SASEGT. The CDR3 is CASSEASTTGELFF. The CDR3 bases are TGTGCCAGCAGTGAAGCGTCTACCACCGGGGAGCTGTTTTTT.

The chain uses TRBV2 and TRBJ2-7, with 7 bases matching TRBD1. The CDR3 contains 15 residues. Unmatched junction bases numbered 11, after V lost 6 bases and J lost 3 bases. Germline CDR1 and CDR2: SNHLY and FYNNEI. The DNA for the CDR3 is TGTGCCAGCAGAACCGACAGGGAGTACATCTACGAGCAGTACTTC. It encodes CASRTDREYIYEQYF.

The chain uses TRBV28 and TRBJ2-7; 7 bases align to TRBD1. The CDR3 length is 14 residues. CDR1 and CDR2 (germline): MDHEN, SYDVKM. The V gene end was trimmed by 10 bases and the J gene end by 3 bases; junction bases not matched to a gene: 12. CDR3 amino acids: CATTSFRGSYEQYF. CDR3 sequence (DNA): TGTGCCACCACGTCGTTCAGGGGGAGCTACGAGCAGTACTTC.